The sequence of this T cell receptor beta chain was determined in a study of T cell responses to AZD1222 COVID-19 vaccine. Study-level points and caveats: Nearly half of spike-specific TCRs reportedly target variant regions that are unmutated in the B.1.351 and B.1.1.7 variants.

A remark on this clone: The antigen is undetermined.

With 6 bases clipped from V and 7 bases from J, the junction kept 14 bases outside the gene matches. The CDR3 runs 15 residues. CDR1 is SGHAT, CDR2 FQNNGV, per germline. The data were produced by immunoSEQ multiplex PCR, yet TCRdb's version contains in-frame clones alone and is incomplete. The table has roughly 100,000 clones, over 80% seen once. The J gene is TRBJ1-1, the V gene TRBV11-2, with 7 positions matching TRBD1. The starting material was peripheral blood, obtained on day 0 of AZD1222 vaccination. This receptor was obtained from an adult in good health. The CDR3 DNA reads TGTGCCAGCAGATCACATATGGGACAGACCCATGAAGCTTTCTTT. Translation: CASRSHMGQTHEAFF.